This is a list of T cell receptor beta chains from one sample in a study of vaccination and CD4 T cells after COVID-19. TCRdb independently ran MiXCR on the PCR reads; one entry per CDR3 protein. The sample lists 21,000 or so distinct CDR3 sequences, 45% to 60% seen once, with 6% in the top ten. The antigens for these receptors are not known. Sequencing was carried out using CD4+ T cells from blood, cultured in vitro. The source is a human donor who had recovered from COVID-19. Both conserved end residues are part of each CDR3. D genes are given only for firm matches. Only some rows state a clone size, as once, few, many or a class for expanded clones.

v_call	j_call	clone_size	d_call	cdr3_nt	cdr3_aa
TRBV12-3/TRBV12-4	TRBJ1-5	-	TRBD1	TGTGCCAGCAGTCATACAGGGGGTAATCAGCCCCAGCATTTT	CASSHTGGNQPQHF
TRBV10-3	TRBJ1-2	few	-	TGTGCCATCAGCTACGACGTATATGGCTACACCTTC	CAISYDVYGYTF
TRBV19	TRBJ1-3	-	-	TGTGCCAGTAGTATCGGGGTGGACTACTCTGGAAACACCATATATTTT	CASSIGVDYSGNTIYF
TRBV12-3/TRBV12-4	TRBJ1-5	-	-	TGTGCCAGCAGTTATGACAGCCTGAGGCAGCCCCAGCATTTT	CASSYDSLRQPQHF
TRBV11-2	TRBJ1-1	-	-	TGTGCCAGCAGCTTAGTACTGAAGAACACTGAAGCTTTCTTT	CASSLVLKNTEAFF
TRBV7-2	TRBJ2-3	-	TRBD2	TGTGCCAGCAGCTCCCTAGCGGGAGAAGTAGATACGCAGTATTTT	CASSSLAGEVDTQYF
TRBV24-1	TRBJ2-7	-	-	TGTGCCACCAGTGATACCGGGACGGGTTCCTACGAGCAGTACTTC	CATSDTGTGSYEQYF
TRBV6-2/TRBV6-3	TRBJ2-5	-	-	TGTGCCAGCACGCTACAGGGATGGGAGACCCAGTACTTC	CASTLQGWETQYF
TRBV30	TRBJ2-2	-	-	TGTGCCTGGAGACGAGCGGATCGGAACACCGGGGAGCTGTTTTTT	CAWRRADRNTGELFF
TRBV7-2	TRBJ2-7	-	-	TGTGCCAGCAGCTTAGGAGAGTACGAGCAGTACTTC	CASSLGEYEQYF
TRBV6-5	TRBJ2-1	-	TRBD1	TGTGCCAGCAGTTACTCGAGGGACAGGGGATTGAATGAGCAGTTCTTC	CASSYSRDRGLNEQFF